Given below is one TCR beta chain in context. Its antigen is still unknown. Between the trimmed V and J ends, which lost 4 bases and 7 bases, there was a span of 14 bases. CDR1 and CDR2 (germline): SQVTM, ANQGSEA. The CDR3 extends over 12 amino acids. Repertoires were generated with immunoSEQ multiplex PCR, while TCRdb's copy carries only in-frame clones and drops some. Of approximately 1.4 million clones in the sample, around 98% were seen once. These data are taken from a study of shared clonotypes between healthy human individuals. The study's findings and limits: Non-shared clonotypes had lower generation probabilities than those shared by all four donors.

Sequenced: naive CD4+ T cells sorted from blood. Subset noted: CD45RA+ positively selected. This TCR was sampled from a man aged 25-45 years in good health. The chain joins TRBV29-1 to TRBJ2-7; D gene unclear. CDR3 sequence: CSVALTLVEQYF. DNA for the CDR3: TGCAGCGTTGCCTTAACCCTGGTTGAGCAGTACTTC.